This TCR beta chain was sequenced during a study of shared clonotypes between healthy human individuals. Study-level findings and limits: Relative to clonotypes present in all four donors, those not shared had lower generation probabilities.

Assay: immunoSEQ multiplex PCR; the TCRdb copy retains only in-frame clones and omits some. This table holds 2,100,000 or so clones, approximately 94% found once. For this clone: The antigen is not known.

This CDR3 spans 11 amino acids. CDR1 is MNHNS, CDR2 SASEGT, per germline. Trimming took 1 base from V and 8 from J, leaving 5 bases between them. Input material: naive CD4+ T cells sorted from blood. Subset: CD45RA+ positively selected. V and J are TRBV6-1 and TRBJ1-2; D is ambiguous. This TCR came from a man between 18 and 29 years old in good health. The chain's CDR3 is CASSEVRGYTF. The CDR3 nucleotides are TGTGCCAGCAGTGAAGTCCGAGGCTACACCTTC.